The present TCR beta chain was sequenced within a study of tumor-infiltrating lymphocytes in primary liver carcinoma. Study at large: Those enrolled were patients of both sexes, who were aged 30 to 69 years.

Study-wide results and caveats: CD8+ and CD4+ repertoires went uncompared, the samples being bulk unsorted.

Of note for this clonotype: No antigen is known for it.

Total RNA amounting to around 450 ng was the source from which TCR beta cDNA was made with a constant-region primer. It was through three nested multiplex PCR rounds of slightly modified ARM-PCR that TCR beta libraries arose. The first two PCR rounds used TRBV1-TRBV30 primers with a Cbeta primer, nine to eleven cycles each. TCRdb re-derived calls from the multiplex PCR reads in MiXCR, one entry per CDR3 protein. The sample lists some 190,000 distinct CDR3 sequences, approximately 60% occurring once. V shed 3 bases and J shed 0 bases, with 14 bases lying between them. CDR1 and CDR2 from the germline V gene are SGHAT and FQDESV (reference sequence). The CDR3 covers 17 residues. Germline DNA was also extracted, with blood RNA taken from unsorted whole blood.

The TCR was taken from a man aged 40-55 years with primary liver carcinoma and hepatitis B virus infection. Sequencing was done on a sample of peripheral blood. The V gene is TRBV11-1, the J gene TRBJ2-2; the D gene is possibly TRBD1 (6 bases). Written as DNA, the CDR3 is TGTGCCAGCAGCTTGGCGAACTCAGGGGCGAACACCGGGGAGCTGTTTTTT. This codes for CASSLANSGANTGELFF.